What follows are 4 T cell receptor beta chains derived from one specimen sequenced in a study of early T cells in non-severe SARS-CoV-2 infection. TCRdb fed the 5' RACE reads into MiXCR, producing one record per CDR3 protein. The sample lists 60,000 or so distinct CDR3 sequences, 12% seen once, with 7.5% to 10% in the top ten. The specimen was whole blood. The source of these receptors is an adult who was a healthcare worker with PCR-confirmed SARS-CoV-2 infection or an uninfected control (not recorded which).

In this sample, this clonotype turned up many times. V and J are TRBV5-8 and TRBJ1-2; 11 bases map to TRBD1. Germline V gives CDR1 SGHTS, CDR2 YDEGEE. V lost 3 bases and J lost 6; bases outside the gene matches: 4. The CDR3 runs to 14 residues. DNA of the CDR3: TGTGCCAGCAGCTGGACAGGGGGCACGAATGGCTACACCTTC. It specifies CASSWTGGTNGYTF.

In the case of this clonotype: A junction boundary mismatches the germline segment, possibly from a read error. The V and J genes are TRBV5-1 and TRBJ2-3; D gene unclear. The CDR3 is 14 amino acids. Germline CDR1 SGHRS, CDR2 YFSETQ. CDR3 amino acids: CASSADGRTDMQYF. As DNA, the CDR3 is TGCGCCAGCAGCGCGGACGGTCGCACAGATATGCAGTATTTT.

This clonotype was detected a few times. DNA for the CDR3: TGTGCCAGCAGGGGAGCGGGAGGTCCTCAAGAGACCCAGTACTTC. Amino acid sequence: CASRGAGGPQETQYF. The chain couples TRBV6-5 to TRBJ2-5, with 9 bases identical to TRBD2. Germline assignment: CDR1 MNHEY and CDR2 SVGAGI. The V segment lost 6 bases and the J segment 2 bases; nucleotides outside the gene matches: 7. The CDR3 has 15 residues.

This clonotype was observed at least ten times. V gene TRBV18 combines with J gene TRBJ2-1, with D perhaps matching TRBD1 or TRBD2 (5 bases each). Germline assignment: CDR1 KGHSH and CDR2 LQKENI. Trimming cost V 6 bases and J 6 bases, with 9 bases left between them. The length of the CDR3 is 12 residues. Here the CDR3 reads CASSQGPNEQFF. In nucleotides, the CDR3 is TGTGCCAGCTCGCAGGGACCCAATGAGCAGTTCTTC. Looking up the rest from reference TRBV18 and TRBJ2-1 gives the full variable domain: NAGVMQNPRHLVRRRGQEARLRCSPMKGHSHVYWYRQLPEEGLKFMVYLQKENIIDESGMPKERFSAEFPKEGPSILRIQQVVRGDSAAYFCASSQGPNEQFFGPGTRLTVL.